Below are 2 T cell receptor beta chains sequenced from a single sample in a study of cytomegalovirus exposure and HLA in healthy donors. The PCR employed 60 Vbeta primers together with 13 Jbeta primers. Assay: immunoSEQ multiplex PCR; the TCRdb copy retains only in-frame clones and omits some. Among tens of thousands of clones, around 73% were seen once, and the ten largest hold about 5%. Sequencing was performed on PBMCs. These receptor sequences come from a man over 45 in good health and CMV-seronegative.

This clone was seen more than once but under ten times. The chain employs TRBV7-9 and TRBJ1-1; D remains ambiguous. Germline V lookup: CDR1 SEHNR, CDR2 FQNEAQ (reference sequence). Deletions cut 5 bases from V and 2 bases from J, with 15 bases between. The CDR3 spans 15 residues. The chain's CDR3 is CASSPSPHRNTEAFF. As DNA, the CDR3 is TGTGCCAGCAGCCCCTCCCCCCATAGAAACACTGAAGCTTTCTTT.

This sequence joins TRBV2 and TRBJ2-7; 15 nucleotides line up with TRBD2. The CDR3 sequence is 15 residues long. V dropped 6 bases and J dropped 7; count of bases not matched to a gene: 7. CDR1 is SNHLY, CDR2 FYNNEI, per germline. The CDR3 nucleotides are TGTGCCAGCAGCTTAGACGGGACTAGCGGGGGGGAGCAGTACTTC. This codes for CASSLDGTSGGEQYF.